The next 12 T cell receptor beta chains were all read from a single sample in a study of cytotoxic CD8 clonotypes in ibrutinib-treated CLL. Assay: immunoSEQ multiplex PCR; the TCRdb copy retains only in-frame clones and omits some. The data hold 110,000 to 150,000 clones, with roughly 83% observed a single time. The sample in question was PBMCs, obtained after 12 months of ibrutinib treatment. Receptors originate from a human donor with chronic lymphocytic leukemia.

J is TRBJ2-1 and V is TRBV19, with a tentative D call TRBD2 (5 bases). The CDR3 loop spans 16 amino acids. CDR1 and CDR2 from the germline V gene are LNHDA and SQIVND (reference sequence). The V and J ends lost 5 bases and 4 bases respectively, with 18 bases between them. CDR3 in DNA: TGTGCCAGTAGTGATCTCGGGCTAGCACAATACAATGAGCAGTTCTTC. It codes for CASSDLGLAQYNEQFF.

The table lists this clone with a few counts. The chain employs TRBV29-1 and TRBJ2-7; tentative D call: TRBD2 (5 bases). The germline CDR1 and CDR2 sequences are SQVTM and ANQGSEA. The V end was cut by 5 bases, the J end by 0 bases, with 11 bases between. The CDR3 is made up of 13 amino acids. CDR3 amino acids: CSVSLGSSYEQYF. The CDR3 coding sequence is TGCAGCGTTTCATTGGGGAGCTCCTACGAGCAGTACTTC.

The chain carries TRBV28 and TRBJ2-1; 12 bases agree with TRBD2. The CDR3 has 15 amino acids. CDR1 and CDR2 from the germline V gene are MDHEN and SYDVKM. The ends lost 5 bases at V and 6 bases at J; junction bases unmatched: 5. The chain's CDR3 is CASSVTGLAGNEQFF. CDR3 bases: TGTGCCAGCAGTGTAACGGGACTAGCGGGCAATGAGCAGTTCTTC.

The chain joins TRBV19 to TRBJ1-1; 7 nucleotides match TRBD1. The trim removed 1 base at V and 0 bases at J, leaving 5 bases unmatched. The germline V gene has CDR1 LNHDA and CDR2 SQIVND (reference sequence). CDR3 length equals 16 residues. DNA of the CDR3: TGTGCCAGTAGTATAGGGGTGACAGGGATGAACACTGAAGCTTTCTTT. Translated, it gives CASSIGVTGMNTEAFF.

The chain combines TRBV5-4 with TRBJ1-1; 9 nucleotides line up with TRBD1. This CDR3 spans 16 amino acids. The ends lost 0 bases at V and 4 bases at J; junction bases unmatched: 7. Germline V CDR1 and CDR2: SGHNT, YYREEE (reference sequence). DNA for the CDR3: TGTGCCAGCAGCTTGGTAGGGGACAGGGACCTCACTGAAGCTTTCTTT. Translating it yields CASSLVGDRDLTEAFF. The whole variable domain, filled in from reference TRBV5-4 and TRBJ1-1, reads ETGVTQSPTHLIKTRGQQVTLRCSSQSGHNTVSWYQQALGQGPQFIFQYYREEENGRGNFPPRFSGLQFPNYSSELNVNALELDDSALYLCASSLVGDRDLTEAFFGQGTRLTVV.

The rearrangement links TRBV14 to TRBJ2-5; 14 nucleotides agree with TRBD2. V lost 1 base, J lost 0 bases, and 1 base stayed unmatched. Germline values: CDR1 SGHDN, CDR2 FVKESK. This CDR3 is 17 amino acids long. CDR3 sequence reads: CASSQGTSGRHQETQYF. CDR3 nucleotides: TGTGCCAGCAGCCAAGGGACTAGCGGGAGGCACCAAGAGACCCAGTACTTC.

J is TRBJ2-7 and V is TRBV4-1, with D possibly called TRBD1 or TRBD2 (6 bases each). V was cut by 3 bases and J by 2 bases, with 14 bases left in between. CDR3 length equals 15 residues. Germline V CDR1 and CDR2: MGHRA, YSYEKL. As DNA, the CDR3 is TGCGCCAGCAGCCAGCGGGACACTCGAACCTACGAGCAGTACTTC. This codes for CASSQRDTRTYEQYF.

The V call is TRBV11-2, the J call TRBJ2-5; 7 bases agree with TRBD1. CDR1 SGHAT and CDR2 FQNNGV come from the germline V gene. The CDR3 has 14 amino acids. J was trimmed by 5 bases and V by 6 bases; bases with no gene match: 9. The CDR3 here is CASRPIRGSETQYF. In nucleotides, the CDR3 is TGTGCCAGCAGGCCGATCAGGGGGAGTGAGACCCAGTACTTC.

V is TRBV5-8 and J is TRBJ2-7, with 13 bases that match TRBD2. With 3 bases clipped from V and 4 bases from J, the junction kept 4 bases outside the gene matches. This CDR3 spans 15 amino acids. In germline, CDR1 is SGHTS, CDR2 YDEGEE. This chain's CDR3 is CASSYRTSGSYEQYF. The CDR3, as DNA: TGTGCCAGCAGCTACCGGACTAGCGGGAGTTACGAGCAGTACTTC. Variable domain in full (rest from reference TRBV5-8 and TRBJ2-7): EAGVTQSPTHLIKTRGQQATLRCSPISGHTSVYWYQQALGLGLQFLLWYDEGEERNRGNFPPRFSGRQFPNYSSELNVNALELEDSALYLCASSYRTSGSYEQYFGPGTRLTVT.

The CDR3 reads CASSKDRANTEAFF. For the CDR3, the DNA is TGTGCCAGCAGCAAGGACAGGGCAAACACTGAAGCTTTCTTT. This chain connects TRBV7-9 to TRBJ1-1, with 8 nucleotides matching TRBD1. Trimming cost V 5 bases and J 2 bases; bases outside gene matches: 4. The CDR3 is made up of 14 amino acids. Germline V gives CDR1 SEHNR, CDR2 FQNEAQ (reference sequence).

The V gene is TRBV25-1, the J gene TRBJ2-5; 7 bases are shared with TRBD1. V was pared by 2 bases and J by 0 bases, with 3 bases of the junction left unmatched. CDR3 length equals 15 residues. Germline V gene data show CDR1 as MGHDK and CDR2 as SYGVNS. Here the CDR3 DNA reads TGTGCCAGCAGTGAAACCGACAGGGACCAAGAGACCCAGTACTTC. Amino acid sequence: CASSETDRDQETQYF.

The chain links TRBV7-9 to TRBJ1-5; no reliable D call. Germline-derived CDR1 and CDR2 are SEHNR and FQNEAQ (reference sequence). This CDR3 comprises 14 residues. With 3 bases removed from V and 1 base from J, the gap between germline ends came to 7 bases. The CDR3 here is CASSFFDSNQPQHF. The DNA of the CDR3 is TGTGCCAGCAGCTTTTTTGACAGCAATCAGCCCCAGCATTTT.